These T cell receptor beta chains were read from a single sample in a study of blood T cells in healthy people across ages. MiXCR was run by TCRdb on the 5' RACE reads, yielding one entry per CDR3 protein. Of 350,000 to 450,000 distinct CDR3 sequences listed, 45% to 65% are singletons. The source material was blood. The receptors were gathered from a man in his sixties in good health. Each CDR3 is given with its conserved first and last residue. The D gene is left open where the match is weak. Only some rows state a clone size, as once, few, many or a class for expanded clones.

cdr3_aa cdr3_nt cdr3_length clone_size v_call d_call j_call
CSASKQGLPYEQYF TGCAGTGCTAGTAAACAGGGCTTGCCCTACGAGCAGTACTTC 14 - TRBV20-1 - TRBJ2-7
CSARDQDSGKHEQFF TGCAGTGCTAGAGATCAGGATAGCGGAAAGCATGAGCAGTTCTTC 15 many TRBV20-1 - TRBJ2-1
CASSLSGTSVYEQYF TGTGCCAGCAGTTTATCTGGGACTAGCGTCTACGAGCAGTACTTC 15 many TRBV28 TRBD2 TRBJ2-7
CASSQAAGGFGEQFF TGTGCCAGCAGCCAAGCCGCGGGAGGGTTCGGTGAGCAGTTCTTC 15 few TRBV14 TRBD2 TRBJ2-1
CASTLGASGTYEQYF TGTGCCAGCACCCTCGGGGCTAGCGGGACCTACGAGCAGTACTTC 15 - TRBV7-9 TRBD2 TRBJ2-7
CASLRREAWANVLTF TGTGCCAGTCTAAGGAGGGAAGCGTGGGCCAACGTCCTGACTTTC 15 few TRBV28 - TRBJ2-6
CASTHQGAFF TGTGCCAGCACCCACCAAGGAGCTTTCTTT 10 - TRBV27 - TRBJ1-1
CAWSVTSGSGETQYF TGTGCCTGGAGTGTTACTAGCGGGAGTGGGGAGACCCAGTACTTC 15 - TRBV30 TRBD2 TRBJ2-5
CASSLPGQMNTEAFF TGTGCCAGCAGTTTACCGGGACAAATGAACACTGAAGCTTTCTTT 15 few TRBV27 - TRBJ1-1
CSAIASGDEQYF TGCAGTGCTATAGCATCGGGGGACGAGCAGTACTTC 12 - TRBV20-1 - TRBJ2-7
CASSQSDSPLHF TGCGCCAGCAGCCAGTCAGATTCACCCCTCCACTTT 12 many TRBV4-1 - TRBJ1-6
CASSMRGGGAEETQYF TGTGCCAGCAGTATGCGGGGGGGCGGTGCGGAAGAGACCCAGTACTTC 16 many TRBV28 TRBD2 TRBJ2-5
CSARESPSVQQYF TGCAGTGCTAGAGAATCCCCTAGCGTTCAGCAGTACTTC 13 - TRBV20-1 - TRBJ2-7
CASKVEQGGDEQFF TGCGCCAGCAAGGTTGAGCAGGGGGGGGATGAGCAGTTCTTC 14 few TRBV5-1 - TRBJ2-1
CASSLATGWMGEQYF TGTGCCAGCAGCTTAGCGACAGGGTGGATGGGTGAGCAGTACTTC 15 once TRBV7-9 TRBD1 TRBJ2-5
CASSEYTGGAGTDTQYF TGTGCCAGCAGTGAATATACAGGGGGCGCTGGCACAGATACGCAGTATTTT 17 - TRBV25-1 TRBD1 TRBJ2-3
CASSSMGGPKDTQYF TGTGCCAGTAGTAGCATGGGGGGTCCCAAAGATACGCAGTATTTT 15 - TRBV19 - TRBJ2-3
CASSLPGTPQFF TGTGCCAGCAGCCTACCCGGGACCCCCCAGTTCTTC 12 many TRBV7-6 - TRBJ2-1
CASSLNPSMDTQYF TGTGCCAGCAGCTTAAACCCTTCTATGGATACGCAGTATTTT 14 few TRBV7-3 - TRBJ2-3
CSAPSGGAGEQFF TGCAGTGCTCCTAGCGGGGGGGCGGGTGAGCAGTTCTTC 13 - TRBV20-1 TRBD2 TRBJ2-1
CASSTRQTRSLEQYF TGTGCCAGCTCTACCCGACAGACCCGAAGCCTCGAGCAGTACTTC 15 many TRBV18 - TRBJ2-7
CASSGGLAGVETQYF TGCGCCAGCAGCGGGGGACTAGCGGGAGTTGAGACCCAGTACTTC 15 few TRBV5-1 TRBD2 TRBJ2-5
CSAPDREVRGYTF TGCAGCGCACCGGACAGGGAGGTTCGTGGCTACACCTTC 13 few TRBV29-1 TRBD1 TRBJ1-2
CASSQAPGGFMNTEAFF TGCGCCAGCAGCCAAGCCCCCGGGGGGTTTATGAACACTGAAGCTTTCTTT 17 few TRBV4-3 - TRBJ1-1
CASSPGRGETQYF TGTGCCAGCAGCCCCGGACGGGGAGAGACCCAGTACTTC 13 many TRBV7-2 - TRBJ2-5
CSATGGEGDYNEQFF TGCAGTGCTACCGGCGGGGAGGGCGACTACAATGAGCAGTTCTTC 15 few TRBV20-1 TRBD2 TRBJ2-1
CSAYRTANTEAFF TGCAGTGCCTATAGGACAGCGAACACTGAAGCTTTCTTT 13 once TRBV20-1 - TRBJ1-1
CASSSGTFDGYNEQYF TGTGCCAGCAGTTCCGGGACATTTGATGGCTACAATGAGCAGTACTTC 16 - TRBV6-5 - TRBJ2-4
CASSQRTSGISSGANVLTF TGTGCCAGCAGCCAGCGAACGTCAGGGATCAGCTCTGGGGCCAACGTCCTGACTTTC 19 - TRBV6-1 - TRBJ2-6
CRIDEPRLDEQFF TGCAGGATCGACGAGCCCCGATTAGATGAGCAGTTCTTC 13 many TRBV29-1 - TRBJ2-1
CACRPYRDKGYEQYF TGTGCCTGCAGACCCTACCGGGACAAAGGCTACGAGCAGTACTTC 15 - TRBV12-3/TRBV12-4 - TRBJ2-7
CASSRTVRQGGREQYF TGTGCCAGCAGCCGAACAGTTCGACAGGGGGGCCGCGAGCAGTACTTC 16 once TRBV3-1 TRBD1 TRBJ2-7
CASSFAASSTDTQYF TGTGCCAGCAGCTTCGCGGCATCAAGCACAGATACGCAGTATTTT 15 - TRBV7-2 - TRBJ2-3
CASSESVGTVLVDRETQYF TGCGCCAGCAGTGAGTCGGTGGGGACAGTCCTTGTCGATAGGGAGACCCAGTACTTC 19 - TRBV10-2 TRBD1 TRBJ2-5
CASSLGSSVWYTQYF TGTGCCAGCTCTCTTGGTAGCTCGGTGTGGTATACGCAGTATTTT 15 - TRBV27 - TRBJ2-3
CASSLMGVVNTEAFF TGTGCCAGCAGCTTAATGGGCGTAGTTAACACTGAAGCTTTCTTT 15 - TRBV7-2 - TRBJ1-1
CASSLESEAFF TGCGCCAGCAGCTTGGAGTCGGAAGCTTTCTTT 11 - TRBV5-1 - TRBJ1-1
CASSSWLAKTQYF TGTGCCAGCAGCTCATGGCTAGCGAAGACCCAGTACTTC 13 - TRBV7-2 - TRBJ2-5
CASSPRLASGGGSTDTQYF TGTGCCAGCAGCCCCCGTTTGGCTAGCGGGGGGGGGAGCACAGATACGCAGTATTTT 19 many TRBV9 TRBD2 TRBJ2-3
CASSLAGVVETQYF TGTGCCAGCAGTCTAGCGGGAGTAGTAGAGACCCAGTACTTC 14 few TRBV6-2/TRBV6-3 TRBD2 TRBJ2-5
CSAQTPFGGANVLTF TGCAGCGCCCAAACCCCTTTTGGTGGGGCCAACGTCCTGACTTTC 15 - TRBV29-1 - TRBJ2-6
CASSWPFESQSETQYF TGTGCCAGCAGTTGGCCCTTCGAGTCGCAATCAGAGACCCAGTACTTC 16 few TRBV28 - TRBJ2-5
CASSLTGDRLFYYEQYF TGTGCCAGCAGCTTAACAGGGGACAGGCTTTTTTACTACGAGCAGTACTTC 17 - TRBV7-2 TRBD1 TRBJ2-7
CASSLLTSSGRANYEQFF TGTGCTAGCAGCCTACTAACCTCTAGCGGGAGGGCCAACTACGAGCAGTTCTTC 18 - TRBV7-2 TRBD2 TRBJ2-1
CASSTAGYVYEQYF TGTGCCAGCAGCACCGCGGGGTATGTCTACGAGCAGTACTTC 14 few TRBV6-2/TRBV6-3 - TRBJ2-7
CAISGGTGEPEQYF TGTGCCATCAGTGGAGGGACAGGGGAGCCCGAGCAGTACTTC 14 - TRBV10-3 TRBD1 TRBJ2-7
CASSSQGQGAHIQYF TGCGCCAGCAGCTCCCAGGGGCAGGGGGCACACATTCAGTACTTC 15 few TRBV5-1 TRBD1 TRBJ2-4
CASSQVGQALYF TGCGCCAGCAGCCAGGTTGGACAGGCATTGTACTTC 12 - TRBV3-1 TRBD1 TRBJ2-7
CASSEAGTPGAEQFF TGTGCCAGCAGTGAGGCCGGGACCCCGGGGGCGGAGCAGTTCTTC 15 - TRBV2 - TRBJ2-1
CAISEGAGEKLFF TGTGCCATCAGTGAGGGGGCAGGCGAAAAACTGTTTTTT 13 - TRBV10-3 - TRBJ1-4
CACRTGTGAPYEQYF TGTGCCTGCCGTACTGGGACAGGGGCCCCCTACGAGCAGTACTTC 15 - TRBV28 TRBD1 TRBJ2-7
CASSPGMGRGNNEQFF TGTGCCAGCAGCCCCGGGATGGGGCGAGGGAACAATGAGCAGTTCTTC 16 - TRBV7-2 - TRBJ2-1
CASGRMGTLQETQYF TGTGCCAGTGGTCGGATGGGGACTCTTCAAGAGACCCAGTACTTC 15 many TRBV9 - TRBJ2-5
CASSPELRVGSSGANVLTF TGTGCCAGCAGTCCAGAACTCAGGGTGGGGAGCTCTGGGGCCAACGTCCTGACTTTC 19 - TRBV25-1 - TRBJ2-6
CASSQELAREGTYEQYF TGTGCCAGCAGCCAAGAACTTGCGCGGGAGGGAACCTACGAGCAGTACTTC 17 many TRBV4-2 TRBD2 TRBJ2-7
CASSFGSGWEETQYF TGTGCCAGCAGCTTTGGTAGCGGGTGGGAAGAGACCCAGTACTTC 15 - TRBV11-1 TRBD2 TRBJ2-5
CSVRTPLDGNIQYF TGCAGCGTTCGCACTCCCCTCGATGGAAACATTCAGTACTTC 14 few TRBV29-1 - TRBJ2-4